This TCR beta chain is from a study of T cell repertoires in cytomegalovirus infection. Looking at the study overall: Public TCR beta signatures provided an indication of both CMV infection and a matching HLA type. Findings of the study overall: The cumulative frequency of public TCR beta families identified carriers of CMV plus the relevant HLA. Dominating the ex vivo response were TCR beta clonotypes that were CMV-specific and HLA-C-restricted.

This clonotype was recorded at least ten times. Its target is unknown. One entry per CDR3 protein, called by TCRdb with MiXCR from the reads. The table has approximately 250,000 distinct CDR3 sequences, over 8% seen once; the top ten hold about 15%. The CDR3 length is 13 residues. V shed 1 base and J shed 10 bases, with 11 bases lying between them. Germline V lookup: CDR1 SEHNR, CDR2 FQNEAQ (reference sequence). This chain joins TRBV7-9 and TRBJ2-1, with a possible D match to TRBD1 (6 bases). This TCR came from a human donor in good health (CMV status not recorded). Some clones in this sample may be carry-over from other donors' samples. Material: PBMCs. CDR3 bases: TGTGCCAGCAGCTTAGACAGGGTGAAGGAGCAGTTCTTC. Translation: CASSLDRVKEQFF.